These T cell receptor beta chains were read from a single sample in a study of control samples from healthy donors and cancer patients. Only in-frame clones appear in the TCRdb table, and some are missing; sequencing was by immunoSEQ multiplex PCR. The table lists fewer than 150,000 clones, 91% of them singletons. Sequenced sample: blood. All receptors come from a woman under 30 in good health. Each CDR3 is given with its conserved first and last residue. Fields, in order: J gene, V gene, clone size, D gene, CDR3 length, CDR3 DNA, CDR3 protein. D genes are given only for firm matches. The size of a clone is reported for some rows only, either as once, few or many, or as a class for expanded clones.

J: TRBJ1-4; V: TRBV19; size: NA; D: NA; length: 15; DNA: TGTGCCAGTATGATCAGGGTTGGACCCAATGAAAAACTGTTTTTT; CDR3: CASMIRVGPNEKLFF
J: TRBJ2-5; V: TRBV4-3; size: NA; D: TRBD1; length: 16; DNA: TGCGCCAGCAGCCAAAAAGGGGGCGCTGACCAAGAGACCCAGTACTTC; CDR3: CASSQKGGADQETQYF
J: TRBJ2-1; V: TRBV28; size: NA; D: NA; length: 14; DNA: TGTGCCAGCAGTTCTATCTTCTACATTAATGAGCAGTTCTTC; CDR3: CASSSIFYINEQFF
J: TRBJ2-5; V: TRBV7-2; size: NA; D: NA; length: 14; DNA: TGTGCCAGCAGCTTCGCGGTAGGCCAAGAGACCCAGTACTTC; CDR3: CASSFAVGQETQYF
J: TRBJ1-3; V: TRBV7-2; size: NA; D: NA; length: 18; DNA: TGTGCCAGCAGCTTAATTGGAGCCAGACTCGGCTCTGGAAACACCATATATTTT; CDR3: CASSLIGARLGSGNTIYF
J: TRBJ2-3; V: TRBV5-1; size: NA; D: NA; length: 12; DNA: TGCGCCAGCAGCTTTGGCGCAGATACGCAGTATTTT; CDR3: CASSFGADTQYF
J: TRBJ1-4; V: TRBV2; size: once; D: NA; length: 16; DNA: TGTGCCAGCAAAGGGTTTGATAAAGCAACTAATGAAAAACTGTTTTTT; CDR3: CASKGFDKATNEKLFF
J: TRBJ1-3; V: TRBV28; size: NA; D: TRBD1; length: 17; DNA: TGTGCCAGCAGTCTCCGGGACAGGTTTAGCTCTGGAAACACCATATATTTT; CDR3: CASSLRDRFSSGNTIYF
J: TRBJ2-5; V: TRBV18; size: NA; D: TRBD2; length: 14; DNA: TGTGCCAGCTCAAGCGGGGGGCCTCAAGAGACCCAGTACTTC; CDR3: CASSSGGPQETQYF
J: TRBJ1-2; V: TRBV5-1; size: NA; D: NA; length: 14; DNA: TGCGCCAGCAGCTACGGTACAGTTAACTATGGCTACACCTTC; CDR3: CASSYGTVNYGYTF
J: TRBJ2-7; V: TRBV2; size: NA; D: TRBD2; length: 14; DNA: TGTGCCAGCAGGAGGACTAGCGGGAGCTACGAGCAGTACTTC; CDR3: CASRRTSGSYEQYF
J: TRBJ1-1; V: TRBV19; size: NA; D: NA; length: 13; DNA: TGTGCCAGTAGTATCGGGTCGAACACTGAAGCTTTCTTT; CDR3: CASSIGSNTEAFF
J: TRBJ2-2; V: TRBV7-7; size: NA; D: TRBD1; length: 14; DNA: TGTGCCAGCAGCCGACAGGGGTATTCCGGGGAGCTGTTTTTT; CDR3: CASSRQGYSGELFF
J: TRBJ2-5; V: TRBV30; size: NA; D: NA; length: 13; DNA: TGTGCCTGGAGTGTTCAGGGCGCGGGTACCCAGTACTTC; CDR3: CAWSVQGAGTQYF
J: TRBJ2-3; V: TRBV7-2; size: NA; D: TRBD2; length: 15; DNA: TGTGCCAGCGCTACTAGCGGGGGTTGGACAGATACGCAGTATTTT; CDR3: CASATSGGWTDTQYF
J: TRBJ2-7; V: TRBV15; size: NA; D: NA; length: 13; DNA: TGTGCCACCAGCAGAGATTATTCCAGGGTTGTCCACTTC; CDR3: CATSRDYSRVVHF
J: TRBJ2-3; V: TRBV7-2; size: NA; D: NA; length: 16; DNA: TGTGCCAGCAGCTTCTCGGTTAGCTTTGTCACAGATACGCAGTATTTT; CDR3: CASSFSVSFVTDTQYF
J: TRBJ1-2; V: TRBV7-2; size: once; D: NA; length: 14; DNA: TGTGCCAGCAGCTTACAGGGAGGGGACTATGGCTACACCTTC; CDR3: CASSLQGGDYGYTF
J: TRBJ1-1; V: TRBV5-1; size: NA; D: TRBD1; length: 16; DNA: TGCGCCAGCAGTTTTTCCCCCGGGACAGGAGACACTGAAGCTTTCTTT; CDR3: CASSFSPGTGDTEAFF
J: TRBJ1-1; V: TRBV30; size: NA; D: NA; length: 13; DNA: TGTGCCTGGGACGTACGGGGTAACACTGAAGCTTTCTTT; CDR3: CAWDVRGNTEAFF
J: TRBJ1-4; V: TRBV12-3/TRBV12-4; size: NA; D: NA; length: 13; DNA: TGTGCCAGCAGTCCTACGGGGCAGGAAAAACTGTTTTTT; CDR3: CASSPTGQEKLFF
J: TRBJ1-2; V: TRBV6-2/TRBV6-3; size: NA; D: TRBD1; length: 14; DNA: TGTGCCAGCAGTCCAGATCAGGGGGCCTATGGCTACACCTTC; CDR3: CASSPDQGAYGYTF
J: TRBJ2-3; V: TRBV24-1; size: NA; D: NA; length: 14; DNA: TGTGCCACCAGTGCCGGACTGAGCACAGATACGCAGTATTTT; CDR3: CATSAGLSTDTQYF
J: TRBJ2-7; V: TRBV19; size: NA; D: TRBD2; length: 14; DNA: TGTGCCAGTAGTAGGGGGGGAGAAGCCTACGAGCAGTACTTC; CDR3: CASSRGGEAYEQYF
J: TRBJ1-4; V: TRBV7-2; size: NA; D: NA; length: 16; DNA: TGTGCCAGCAGCTTAAGCGGCCAGGCGGTTGGTGAAAAACTGTTTTTT; CDR3: CASSLSGQAVGEKLFF
J: TRBJ2-1; V: TRBV19; size: once; D: TRBD1; length: 13; DNA: TGTGCCAGTAGTTGGACAGGGTACAATGAGCAGTTCTTC; CDR3: CASSWTGYNEQFF
J: TRBJ1-4; V: TRBV11-2; size: NA; D: NA; length: 13; DNA: TGTGCCAGCAGCCTGACTATCGGGGAAAAACTGTTTTTT; CDR3: CASSLTIGEKLFF
J: TRBJ2-2; V: TRBV28; size: once; D: NA; length: 15; DNA: TGTGCCAGCAGCCAATCCAGGGGCTTCACCGGGGAGCTGTTTTTT; CDR3: CASSQSRGFTGELFF
J: TRBJ2-1; V: TRBV18; size: NA; D: TRBD2; length: 16; DNA: TGTGCCAGCTCACTCCAGCGGGATAGCTCCTACAATGAGCAGTTCTTC; CDR3: CASSLQRDSSYNEQFF
J: TRBJ1-6; V: TRBV25-1; size: NA; D: TRBD1; length: 15; DNA: TGTGCCAGCGCCCCCCGGGACAGGGGGCATTCACCCCTCCACTTT; CDR3: CASAPRDRGHSPLHF
J: TRBJ1-5; V: TRBV28; size: few; D: NA; length: 12; DNA: TGTGCCAGCAGTTTATCGCAGGGGACCCAGCATTTT; CDR3: CASSLSQGTQHF
J: TRBJ2-3; V: TRBV2; size: once; D: NA; length: 13; DNA: TGTGCCAGCAGTGACAGCGGAACAGATACGCAGTATTTT; CDR3: CASSDSGTDTQYF
J: TRBJ2-1; V: TRBV11-2; size: NA; D: TRBD2; length: 16; DNA: TGTGCCAGCAGCCAACGCAAACTAGCGCCGTACAATGAGCAGTTCTTC; CDR3: CASSQRKLAPYNEQFF
J: TRBJ1-5; V: TRBV24-1; size: NA; D: NA; length: 10; DNA: TGTGCCACCTACCCTCCCCCCCAGCATTTT; CDR3: CATYPPPQHF
J: TRBJ2-1; V: TRBV27; size: NA; D: TRBD1; length: 16; DNA: TGTGCCAGCAGTTTCACAGGGGTACCTTCCTACAATGAGCAGTTCTTC; CDR3: CASSFTGVPSYNEQFF
J: TRBJ1-1; V: TRBV6-5; size: NA; D: NA; length: 11; DNA: TGTGCCAGCATGGGAAGTACTGAAGCTTTCTTT; CDR3: CASMGSTEAFF
J: TRBJ1-5; V: TRBV3-1/TRBV3-2; size: NA; D: NA; length: 17; DNA: TGTGCCAGCAGCCAAGATCCCCCGTGGGTTAGCAATCAGCCCCAGCATTTT; CDR3: CASSQDPPWVSNQPQHF
J: TRBJ1-1; V: TRBV24-1; size: NA; D: TRBD1; length: 15; DNA: TGTGCCACCAGTGATTGCGACAGGGTGAACACTGAAGCTTTCTTT; CDR3: CATSDCDRVNTEAFF
J: TRBJ1-6; V: TRBV7-9; size: NA; D: NA; length: 14; DNA: TGTGCCAGCAGCCGCGGGGATATGGTTTCACCCCTCCACTTT; CDR3: CASSRGDMVSPLHF
J: TRBJ2-1; V: TRBV24-1; size: NA; D: NA; length: 15; DNA: TGTGCCACCAAAGGAGGCGAGCCCTACAACAATGAGCAGTTCTTC; CDR3: CATKGGEPYNNEQFF
J: TRBJ2-1; V: TRBV4-3; size: NA; D: TRBD2; length: 17; DNA: TGCGCCAGCAGCCAAGATAGGCTAGCGGGAGGGGCGAATGAGCAGTTCTTC; CDR3: CASSQDRLAGGANEQFF
J: TRBJ2-2; V: TRBV3-1/TRBV3-2; size: NA; D: TRBD2; length: 17; DNA: TGTGCCAGCAGCCAGATAGCGGGAGGTTTCCCGACCGGGGAGCTGTTTTTT; CDR3: CASSQIAGGFPTGELFF
J: TRBJ2-2; V: TRBV6-5; size: NA; D: TRBD2; length: 15; DNA: TGTGCCAGCAGTTACAGCGGGAGATCCACCGGGGAGCTGTTTTTT; CDR3: CASSYSGRSTGELFF
J: TRBJ2-3; V: TRBV5-1; size: NA; D: NA; length: 14; DNA: TGCGCCAGCAGCTTAGGTCCCGAGGGGGATACGCAGTATTTT; CDR3: CASSLGPEGDTQYF
J: TRBJ1-2; V: TRBV6-4; size: NA; D: NA; length: 10; DNA: TGTGCCGGCCTGACAAGCGGCTACACCTTC; CDR3: CAGLTSGYTF
J: TRBJ2-5; V: TRBV7-9; size: NA; D: TRBD2; length: 17; DNA: TGTGCCAGCAGCCCGGGACTAGCGGGAGGGCCTAAAGAGACCCAGTACTTC; CDR3: CASSPGLAGGPKETQYF
J: TRBJ2-7; V: TRBV30; size: few; D: NA; length: 13; DNA: TGTGCCGCCCGGGCTAGCGAATTCCACGAGCAGTACTTC; CDR3: CAARASEFHEQYF
J: TRBJ2-3; V: TRBV7-2; size: NA; D: TRBD2; length: 17; DNA: TGTGCCAGCAGCCCACACTCTAGCGGGGGGCGCACAGATACGCAGTATTTT; CDR3: CASSPHSSGGRTDTQYF
J: TRBJ2-5; V: TRBV2; size: NA; D: TRBD2; length: 13; DNA: TGTGCCAGGCAGCGGGAGAGGGGAGAGACCCAGTACTTC; CDR3: CARQRERGETQYF
J: TRBJ1-6; V: TRBV23-1; size: NA; D: TRBD1; length: 22; DNA: TGCGCCAGCAGTCAATCCACCGCGCTTCCCCGGGGACAGGGGTACTATAATTCACCCCTCCACTTT; CDR3: CASSQSTALPRGQGYYNSPLHF
J: TRBJ2-7; V: TRBV7-8; size: NA; D: TRBD1; length: 12; DNA: TGTGCCAGCAGCCACGGGACAGTCGAGCAGTACTTC; CDR3: CASSHGTVEQYF
J: TRBJ2-2; V: TRBV5-5; size: NA; D: NA; length: 19; DNA: NA; CDR3: CASSLKLAGVEFGAGELFF
J: TRBJ1-1; V: TRBV5-4; size: NA; D: NA; length: 13; DNA: TGTGCCAGCAGCCCTGACGGGTTCACTGAAGCTTTCTTT; CDR3: CASSPDGFTEAFF
J: TRBJ1-6; V: TRBV30; size: NA; D: NA; length: 12; DNA: TGTGCCTGGAGCTCGGGTAATTCACCCCTCCACTTT; CDR3: CAWSSGNSPLHF
J: TRBJ1-6; V: TRBV6-2/TRBV6-3; size: NA; D: NA; length: 17; DNA: TGTGCCAGCAGTAGACCCCCCTGGACGGAGGAGAATTCACCCCTCCACTTT; CDR3: CASSRPPWTEENSPLHF
J: TRBJ2-3; V: TRBV4-3; size: once; D: TRBD2; length: 19; DNA: TGCGCCAGCAGCCAAGATAGCGTCAGGACTAGCGGGGGGGCAGATACGCAGTATTTT; CDR3: CASSQDSVRTSGGADTQYF